The entry that follows covers one T cell receptor (beta chain) sequence. The antigen is not known. Positively selected for CCR7, the CD45RO-negative cells used as naive CD8 cells excluded terminally differentiated effector memory CD45RA+ cells. These data belong to a study of shared clonotypes between healthy human individuals. In the study overall: CD8 memory received one plate per donor, CD8 naive two, CD4 memory three and CD4 naive three. Study results and caveats: Naive subsets generally exceeded memory subsets in estimated richness. Depth was large, yet rarefaction showed that sorted-subset sequencing was incomplete.

The method was immunoSEQ multiplex PCR; TCRdb's version includes in-frame clones alone and lacks a portion of them. The repertoire consists of under 1 million clones, with around 93% occurring once and the leading ten covering less than 25%. CDR1 and CDR2 (germline): SGHRS, YFSETQ. The CDR3 is 14 amino acids. V gave up 1 base and J gave up 3 bases, with 11 bases separating them. The sequence came from a man under 40 in good health. J is TRBJ2-7 and V is TRBV5-1, with D hard to call. The source material was naive CD8+ T cells sorted from blood. The CDR3, as DNA: TGCGCCAGCAGCTTGAGTGGACCAGACTACGAGCAGTACTTC. Its translation is CASSLSGPDYEQYF.